The next 13 T cell receptor beta chains were all read from a single sample in a study of cytomegalovirus exposure and HLA in healthy donors. In the PCR, 60 Vbeta and 13 Jbeta primers were used. Sequenced by immunoSEQ multiplex PCR; TCRdb stores in-frame clones only, minus some. This table has roughly 140,000 clones, roughly three quarters appearing once. The sample taken for sequencing was PBMCs. These receptors came from a human donor in good health.

CDR3 in amino acids: CASSLVDAGYTEAFF. CDR3 nucleotide sequence: TGCGCCAGCAGCTTGGTTGACGCGGGGTACACTGAAGCTTTCTTT. This rearrangement joins TRBV5-1 to TRBJ1-1; no reliable D call. The CDR3 has 15 residues. V was cut by 0 bases and J by 3 bases, with 12 bases left in between. Germline V lookup: CDR1 SGHRS, CDR2 YFSETQ.

The chain combines TRBV7-2 with TRBJ1-3; no clear D. With 5 bases removed from V and 3 bases from J, the gap between germline ends came to 14 bases. CDR3 size: 15 residues. Germline assignment: CDR1 SGHTA and CDR2 FQGNSA. In nucleotides, the CDR3 is TGTGCCAGCAGCCTCGCCGCGGGGAATGGAAACACCATATATTTT. It yields the protein CASSLAAGNGNTIYF.

This clone was seen once. The CDR3 DNA sequence: TGTGCCAGCATCGGGGTCTATGGCTACACCTTC. Protein sequence: CASIGVYGYTF. The chain links TRBV6-6 to TRBJ1-2; the D is unclear. Germline V gene lookup returns CDR1 MNHNY and CDR2 SVGAGI (reference sequence). V lost 7 bases and J lost 4, with 7 bases in between. The CDR3 runs 11 residues.

The genes are TRBV6-4 and TRBJ2-3; no clear D gene. CDR3 length equals 15 residues. Per germline, CDR1 MRHNA and CDR2 SNTAGT. Between the trimmed V and J ends, which lost 3 bases and 5 bases, there was a span of 15 bases. DNA of the CDR3: TGTGCCAGCAGTGAACTCCTGGGCAATCTAGATACGCAGTATTTT. It is translated as CASSELLGNLDTQYF.

The rearrangement uses TRBV7-8 and TRBJ2-7; the match to TRBD2 covers 8 bases. CDR3 size: 13 residues. V lost 10 bases, J lost 2 bases, and 7 bases stayed unmatched. Per the germline V gene, CDR1 is SGHVS and CDR2 is FQNEAQ. CDR3 sequence reads: CATGGTRAYEQYF. The CDR3 DNA follows: TGTGCCACGGGCGGGACTAGAGCCTACGAGCAGTACTTC.

CDR3 in amino acids: CASSPGNTIYF. The CDR3 DNA reads TGTGCCAGCAGCCCGGGGAACACCATATATTTT. The rearrangement joins TRBV25-1 to TRBJ1-3; D not certain. Per germline, CDR1 MGHDK and CDR2 SYGVNS. The CDR3 sequence is 11 residues long. The V gene lost 6 bases and the J gene lost 7 bases, with 7 bases spanning the gap.

The rearrangement joins TRBV5-1 to TRBJ1-3; D is ambiguous. Germline-derived CDR1 and CDR2 are SGHRS and YFSETQ. V lost 3 bases, J lost 0 bases, and 13 bases lay in between. This CDR3 is built from 16 residues. DNA of the CDR3: TGCGCCAGCAGCTCGGATGACTTGAGCTCTGGAAACACCATATATTTT. Translating gives CASSSDDLSSGNTIYF. Drawing the rest from reference TRBV5-1 and TRBJ1-3, the complete variable domain is KAGVTQTPRYLIKTRGQQVTLSCSPISGHRSVSWYQQTPGQGLQFLFEYFSETQRNKGNFPGRFSGRQFSNSRSEMNVSTLELGDSALYLCASSSDDLSSGNTIYFGEGSWLTVV.

The chain carries TRBV2 and TRBJ1-1; D is undetermined. There are 11 residues in the CDR3. The germline V gene encodes CDR1 SNHLY and CDR2 FYNNEI. Trimming removed 7 bases at V and 1 base at J, with 4 bases between. CDR3 loop: CASNKNTEAFF. In nucleotides, the CDR3 is TGTGCCAGCAATAAGAACACTGAAGCTTTCTTT.

The chain is built from TRBV5-5 and TRBJ1-3; no reliable D call. Trimming cost V 4 bases and J 0 bases, with 11 bases left between them. The CDR3 is 15 amino acids. Germline CDR1 is SGHKS and CDR2 is YYEKEE (reference sequence). CDR3 sequence reads: CASSGRTVSGNTIYF. CDR3 bases: TGTGCCAGCAGCGGGAGGACGGTCTCTGGAAACACCATATATTTT.

The V call is TRBV7-9, the J call TRBJ2-2, with D possibly matching TRBD2 (6 bases). The CDR3 length is 16 residues. Trimming took 7 bases from V and 0 from J, leaving 15 bases between them. In germline, CDR1 is SEHNR, CDR2 FQNEAQ (reference sequence). CDR3 DNA: TGTGCCAGCACCTTTAGGAGGGCTACGAACACCGGGGAGCTGTTTTTT. Its translation is CASTFRRATNTGELFF.

The gene calls are TRBV19 and TRBJ1-5; perhaps TRBD1 as D (6 bases). The V gene lost 5 bases and the J gene lost 0 bases, with 11 bases spanning the gap. CDR1 LNHDA and CDR2 SQIVND come from the germline V gene (reference sequence). The CDR3 consists of 15 residues. The CDR3 here is CASSPGGASNQPQHF. CDR3 DNA sequence: TGTGCCAGTAGTCCTGGGGGGGCTAGCAATCAGCCCCAGCATTTT.

This clone was found a few times. The junction differs from germline at one of its ends, possibly a read error. The V gene is TRBV7-9, the J gene TRBJ1-1, with D possibly being TRBD1 (6 bases). The length of the CDR3 is 14 residues. The germline CDR1 and CDR2 sequences are SEHNR and FQNEAQ (reference sequence). CDR3 coding DNA: TGTGCCAGCAGCTTGAGGCAGGGGAACGCTGAAGCTTTCTTT. Translating gives CASSLRQGNAEAFF.

This clone was counted a few times. The chain combines TRBV7-9 with TRBJ2-7; tentatively, D is TRBD2 (6 bases). Germline values: CDR1 SEHNR, CDR2 FQNEAQ (reference sequence). With 5 bases removed from V and 6 bases from J, the gap between germline ends came to 26 bases. The CDR3 loop spans 17 amino acids. The DNA for the CDR3 is TGTGCCAGCAGCCCCCCCGCGAGCGGGCCTTTTTGGGGCGAGCAGTACTTC. It is translated as CASSPPASGPFWGEQYF.